This T cell receptor (beta chain) was obtained from a study of T cell changes during pregnancy in multiple sclerosis. Method: immunoSEQ multiplex PCR; TCRdb's copy keeps in-frame clones and lacks some. The table records 55,000 to 65,000 clones, 93% of them present only once. This specimen consisted of CD4+ T cells from peripheral blood mononuclear cells, obtained before pregnancy. This TCR derives from a female donor with multiple sclerosis, enrolled in a pregnancy study.

The CDR3 region has the DNA TGTGCCAGCACCTACAGGGAGGGAAACATTCAGTACTTC. Amino acid sequence: CASTYREGNIQYF. The rearrangement uses TRBV11-3 and TRBJ2-4; TRBD2 might be the D (7 bases). This CDR3 region has 13 residues. The germline CDR1 and CDR2 sequences are SGHNT and YENEEA. Between the trimmed V and J ends, which lost 7 bases and 6 bases, there was a span of 13 bases.